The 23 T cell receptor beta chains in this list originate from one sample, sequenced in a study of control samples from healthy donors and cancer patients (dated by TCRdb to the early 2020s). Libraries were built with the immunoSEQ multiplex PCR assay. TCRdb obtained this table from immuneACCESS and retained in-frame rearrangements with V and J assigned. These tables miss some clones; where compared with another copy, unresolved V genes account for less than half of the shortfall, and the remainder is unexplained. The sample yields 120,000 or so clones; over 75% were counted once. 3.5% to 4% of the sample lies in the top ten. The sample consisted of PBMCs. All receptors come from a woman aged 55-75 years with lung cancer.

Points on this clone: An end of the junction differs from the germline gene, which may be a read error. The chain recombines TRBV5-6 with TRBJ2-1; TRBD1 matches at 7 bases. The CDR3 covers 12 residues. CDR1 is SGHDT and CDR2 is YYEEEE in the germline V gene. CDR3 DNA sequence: TGTGCCAACAGCTTGAGTAGGCAGGGGGAGTTCTTC. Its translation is CANSLSRQGEFF.

CDR3 in amino acids: CAWSPRTGPNSPLHF. As DNA, the CDR3 is TGTGCCTGGAGTCCAAGGACAGGGCCTAATTCACCCCTCCACTTT. The V gene is TRBV30, the J gene TRBJ1-6; 8 bases are shared with TRBD1. V shed 2 bases, J shed 6 bases, and the junction held 6 bases outside the gene matches. Germline V CDR1 and CDR2: GTSNPN, SVGIG (reference sequence). The CDR3 is made up of 15 amino acids.

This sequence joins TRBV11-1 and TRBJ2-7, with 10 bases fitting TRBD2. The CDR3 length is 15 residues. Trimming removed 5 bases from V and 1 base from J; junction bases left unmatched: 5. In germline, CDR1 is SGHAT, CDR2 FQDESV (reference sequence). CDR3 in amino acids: CASSPSGGPSYEQYF. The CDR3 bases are TGTGCCAGCAGCCCTAGCGGGGGCCCTTCCTACGAGCAGTACTTC.

CDR3 DNA: TGTGCCATCAGTTCCACCGGGACAGGGGGCTCCGGGGAGCTGTTTTTT. Translation: CAISSTGTGGSGELFF. This chain links TRBV10-3 with TRBJ2-2, with 12 bases fitting TRBD1. Trimming at V came to 5 bases and at J to 6 bases, leaving 7 bases not matched to a gene. The CDR3 has 16 residues. Germline CDR1 ENHRY, CDR2 SYGVKD.

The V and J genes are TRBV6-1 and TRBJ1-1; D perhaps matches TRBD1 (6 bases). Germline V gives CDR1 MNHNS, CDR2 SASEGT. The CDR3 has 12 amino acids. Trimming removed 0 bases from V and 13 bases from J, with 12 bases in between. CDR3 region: CASSEAGTRFFF. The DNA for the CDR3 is TGTGCCAGCAGTGAAGCCGGGACACGCTTTTTCTTT.

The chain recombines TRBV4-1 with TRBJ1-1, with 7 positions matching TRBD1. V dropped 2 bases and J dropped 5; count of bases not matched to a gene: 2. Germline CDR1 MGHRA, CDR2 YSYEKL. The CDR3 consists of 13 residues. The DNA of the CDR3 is TGCGCCAGCAGCCAACCACAGGGGACTGAAGCTTTCTTT. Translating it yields CASSQPQGTEAFF.

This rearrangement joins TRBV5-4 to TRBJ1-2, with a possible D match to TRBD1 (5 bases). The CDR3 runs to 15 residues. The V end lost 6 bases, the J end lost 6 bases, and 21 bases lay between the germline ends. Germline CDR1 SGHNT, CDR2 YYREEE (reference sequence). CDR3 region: CASNLRGPRSDGYTF. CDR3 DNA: TGTGCCAGCAACCTTCGGGGCCCCAGGTCCGATGGCTACACCTTC.

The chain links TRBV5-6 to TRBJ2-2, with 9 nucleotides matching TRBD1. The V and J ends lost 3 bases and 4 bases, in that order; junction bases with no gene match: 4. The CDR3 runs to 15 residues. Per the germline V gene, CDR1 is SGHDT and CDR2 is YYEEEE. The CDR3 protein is CASSSMTGGTGELFF. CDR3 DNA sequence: TGTGCCAGCAGCTCCATGACAGGGGGCACCGGGGAGCTGTTTTTT.

CDR3 loop: CASSQVELAAGGHEKLFF. In DNA form, the CDR3 reads TGTGCCAGCAGCCAGGTCGAATTGGCCGCCGGGGGGCATGAAAAACTGTTTTTT. This chain links TRBV3-1 (or the pseudogene TRBV3-2) with TRBJ1-4; perhaps TRBD1 as D (6 bases). The CDR3 is 18 amino acids. Trimming took off 3 bases at V and 6 bases at J, with 23 bases between the two ends. The germline V gene encodes CDR1 LGHDT and CDR2 YNNKEL (reference sequence).

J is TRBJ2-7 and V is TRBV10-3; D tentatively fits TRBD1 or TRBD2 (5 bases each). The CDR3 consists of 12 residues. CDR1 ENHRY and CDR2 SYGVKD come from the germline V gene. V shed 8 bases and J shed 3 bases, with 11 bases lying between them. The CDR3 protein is CAIGTRGYEQYF. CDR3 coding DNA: TGTGCCATCGGGACCAGAGGCTACGAGCAGTACTTC.

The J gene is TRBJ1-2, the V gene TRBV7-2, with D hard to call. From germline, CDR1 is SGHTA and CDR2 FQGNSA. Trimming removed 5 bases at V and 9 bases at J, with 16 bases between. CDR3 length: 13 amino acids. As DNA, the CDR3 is TGTGCCAGCAGCCCTGAGTGGGAGACGAGCTACACCTTC. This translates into CASSPEWETSYTF.

CDR3 sequence (DNA): TGTGCCAGCAGCATCTGGGACTCTTCTTACAATGAGCAGTTCTTC. The encoded protein is CASSIWDSSYNEQFF. The V gene is TRBV9, the J gene TRBJ2-1, with TRBD2 as a possible D gene (6 bases). V was clipped by 4 bases and J by 4 bases, with 15 bases between them. The germline CDR1 and CDR2 sequences are SGDLS and YYNGEE. The CDR3 runs 15 residues.

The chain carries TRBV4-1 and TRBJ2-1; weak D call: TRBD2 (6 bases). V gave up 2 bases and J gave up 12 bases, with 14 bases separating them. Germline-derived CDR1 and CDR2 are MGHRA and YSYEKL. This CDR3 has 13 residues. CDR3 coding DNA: TGCGCCAGCAGCCAAACGTCCACTAGCAGGCAGTTCTTC. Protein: CASSQTSTSRQFF.

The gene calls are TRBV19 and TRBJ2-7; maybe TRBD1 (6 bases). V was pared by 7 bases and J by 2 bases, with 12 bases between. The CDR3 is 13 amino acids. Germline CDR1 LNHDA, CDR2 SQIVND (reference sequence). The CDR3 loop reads CASKNQGTYEQYF. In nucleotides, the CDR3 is TGTGCCAGTAAAAACCAGGGGACCTACGAGCAGTACTTC.

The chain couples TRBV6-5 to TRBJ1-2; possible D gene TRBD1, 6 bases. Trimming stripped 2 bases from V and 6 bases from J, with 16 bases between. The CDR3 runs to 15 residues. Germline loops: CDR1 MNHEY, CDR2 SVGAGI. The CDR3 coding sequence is TGTGCCAGCAGTTACGGGAATGCAGGGGAACATGGCTACACCTTC. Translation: CASSYGNAGEHGYTF.

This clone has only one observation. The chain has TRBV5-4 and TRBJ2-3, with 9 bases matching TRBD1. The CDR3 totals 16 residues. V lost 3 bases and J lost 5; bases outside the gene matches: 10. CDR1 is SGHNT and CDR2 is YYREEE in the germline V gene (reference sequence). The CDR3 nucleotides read TGTGCCAGCAGCTCGACGGGACAGGGAATGGGAGATACGCAGTATTTT. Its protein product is CASSSTGQGMGDTQYF.

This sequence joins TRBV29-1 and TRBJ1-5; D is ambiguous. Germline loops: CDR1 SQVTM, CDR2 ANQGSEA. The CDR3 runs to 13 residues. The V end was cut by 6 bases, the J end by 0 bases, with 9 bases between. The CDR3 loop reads CSVMTDSNQPQHF. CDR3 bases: TGCAGCGTGATGACGGATAGCAATCAGCCCCAGCATTTT. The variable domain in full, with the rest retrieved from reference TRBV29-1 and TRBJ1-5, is SAVISQKPSRDICQRGTSLTIQCQVDSQVTMMFWYRQQPGQSLTLIATANQGSEATYESGFVIDKFPISRPNLTFSTLTVSNMSPEDSSIYLCSVMTDSNQPQHFGDGTRLSIL.

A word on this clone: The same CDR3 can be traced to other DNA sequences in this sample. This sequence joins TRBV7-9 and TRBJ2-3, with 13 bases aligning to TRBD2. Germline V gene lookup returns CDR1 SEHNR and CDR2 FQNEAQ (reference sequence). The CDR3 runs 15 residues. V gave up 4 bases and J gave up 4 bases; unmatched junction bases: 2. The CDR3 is CASSSGLAGADTQYF. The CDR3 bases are TGTGCCAGCAGCTCCGGACTAGCGGGGGCAGATACGCAGTATTTT.

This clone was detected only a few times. CDR3 DNA: TGTGCCAGCAGTGAATTAGTGTATAGGCCGGGGGGGAACACTGAAGCTTTCTTT. It yields the protein CASSELVYRPGGNTEAFF. The chain couples TRBV6-1 to TRBJ1-1, with D possibly TRBD1 on 5 matching bases. Looked up from germline, CDR1 is MNHNS and CDR2 is SASEGT. This CDR3 is 18 amino acids long. Trimming stripped 2 bases from V and 1 base from J, with 20 bases between.

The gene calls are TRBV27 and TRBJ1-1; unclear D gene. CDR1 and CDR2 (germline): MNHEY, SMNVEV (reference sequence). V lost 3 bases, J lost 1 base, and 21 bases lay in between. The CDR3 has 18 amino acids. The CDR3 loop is CASSFQGNTGRRNTEAFF. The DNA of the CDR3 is TGTGCCAGCAGTTTTCAAGGGAACACCGGAAGACGGAACACTGAAGCTTTCTTT.

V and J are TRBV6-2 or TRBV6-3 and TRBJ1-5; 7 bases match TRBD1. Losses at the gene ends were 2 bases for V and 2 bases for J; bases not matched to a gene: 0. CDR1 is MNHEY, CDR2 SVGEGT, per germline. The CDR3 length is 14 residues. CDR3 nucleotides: TGTGCCAGCAGTTACGGACAGGGCAATCAGCCCCAGCATTTT. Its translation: CASSYGQGNQPQHF.

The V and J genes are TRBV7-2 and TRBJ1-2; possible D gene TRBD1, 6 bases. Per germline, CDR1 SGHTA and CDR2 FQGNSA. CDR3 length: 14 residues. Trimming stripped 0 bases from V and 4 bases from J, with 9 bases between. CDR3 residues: CASSLADRSYGYTF. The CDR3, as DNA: TGTGCCAGCAGCTTAGCGGACAGATCCTATGGCTACACCTTC.

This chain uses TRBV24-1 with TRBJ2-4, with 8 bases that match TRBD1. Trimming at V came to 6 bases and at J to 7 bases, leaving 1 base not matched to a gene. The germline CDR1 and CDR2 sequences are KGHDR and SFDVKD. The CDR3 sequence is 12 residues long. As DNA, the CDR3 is TGTGCCACCAGTCCAGGGGGCAACATTCAGTACTTC. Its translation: CATSPGGNIQYF.